Presented here are 10 T cell receptor beta chains from one specimen sequenced in a study of blood T cell repertoires in COVID-19. TCRdb keeps only in-frame clones here, not all; method: immunoSEQ multiplex PCR. The data hold 25,000 or so clones, with 90% to 95% observed a single time. The specimen sequenced was peripheral blood. These receptors all come from a woman between 50 and 59 years old with active COVID-19.

The chain is built from TRBV28 and TRBJ2-7; 7 bases map to TRBD2. The CDR3 runs to 16 residues. The V and J ends lost 7 bases and 2 bases, in that order; junction bases with no gene match: 14. Looked up from germline, CDR1 is MDHEN and CDR2 is SYDVKM. CDR3 nucleotide sequence: TGTGCCAGCACTCCAACCCCGGGGGGAGTAACCTACGAGCAGTACTTC. This gives the protein CASTPTPGGVTYEQYF.

CDR3: CATSDPLGEGPYEQYF. The CDR3 bases are TGTGCCACCAGTGATCCCCTGGGGGAGGGCCCCTACGAGCAGTACTTC. The chain carries TRBV24-1 and TRBJ2-7; 7 bases agree with TRBD2. Germline V gives CDR1 KGHDR, CDR2 SFDVKD. The CDR3 has 16 residues. Losses at the gene ends were 3 bases for V and 2 bases for J; bases not matched to a gene: 9.

The V gene is TRBV5-8, the J gene TRBJ2-1, with a tentative D call TRBD2 (5 bases). V was trimmed by 6 bases and J by 1 base, leaving 11 bases between them. The CDR3 runs 14 residues. In germline, CDR1 is SGHTS, CDR2 YDEGEE. For the CDR3, the DNA is TGTGCCAGCAATCGGGGTGGTTCCTACAATGAGCAGTTCTTC. Translated, it gives CASNRGGSYNEQFF.

The chain combines TRBV7-8 with TRBJ1-3; 8 nucleotides line up with TRBD1. This CDR3 is built from 14 residues. Trimming at V came to 5 bases and at J to 8 bases, leaving 8 bases not matched to a gene. The germline CDR1 and CDR2 sequences are SGHVS and FQNEAQ. The CDR3 reads CASSLNRGADTIYF. DNA for the CDR3: TGTGCCAGCAGCCTAAACAGGGGGGCGGACACCATATATTTT.

The chain links TRBV6-5 to TRBJ1-5, with a possible D match to TRBD1 (5 bases). Germline assignment: CDR1 MNHEY and CDR2 SVGAGI. CDR3 size: 16 residues. The V gene lost 2 bases and the J gene lost 2 bases, with 13 bases spanning the gap. The CDR3 DNA sequence: TGTGCCAGCAGTTACGGGCTGGGGCTGGGCAATCAGCCCCAGCATTTT. It yields the protein CASSYGLGLGNQPQHF.

The gene calls are TRBV27 and TRBJ2-1; tentative D call: TRBD2 (6 bases). This CDR3 spans 15 amino acids. V dropped 2 bases and J dropped 7 bases, with 15 bases sitting between them. Germline CDR1 reads MNHEY; CDR2 reads SMNVEV (reference sequence). CDR3 sequence: CASSLGGNTQNEQFF. In nucleotides, the CDR3 is TGTGCCAGCAGTTTAGGGGGGAACACACAAAATGAGCAGTTCTTC.

The sample holds one count of this clone. V gene TRBV6-1 combines with J gene TRBJ2-5, with TRBD2 identical over 9 bases. This CDR3 has 16 residues. Germline V CDR1 and CDR2: MNHNS, SASEGT. V shed 3 bases and J 1 base; nucleotides not matched to a gene: 6. The CDR3 DNA reads as TGTGCCAGCAGTGACCTGACTAGCGGCTTCCAAGAGACCCAGTACTTC. Its protein is CASSDLTSGFQETQYF.

V is TRBV5-1 and J is TRBJ2-5; D ambiguous. From germline, CDR1 is SGHRS and CDR2 YFSETQ. Trimming cost V 4 bases and J 5 bases, with 15 bases left between them. The CDR3 contains 14 residues. CDR3 coding DNA: TGCGCCAGCAGCGACCCCGGGTCTCGGGAGACCCAGTACTTC. Its translation: CASSDPGSRETQYF.

The V gene is TRBV9, the J gene TRBJ2-7, with TRBD1 matching over 9 bases. J was trimmed by 4 bases and V by 0 bases; bases with no gene match: 5. The germline V gene has CDR1 SGDLS and CDR2 YYNGEE. The CDR3 has 15 amino acids. CDR3 region: CASSVGQGELYEQYF. In nucleotides, the CDR3 is TGTGCCAGCAGCGTAGGACAGGGGGAATTATACGAGCAGTACTTC.

The chain couples TRBV7-2 to TRBJ2-7, with D possibly TRBD2 on 5 matching bases. The CDR3 totals 12 residues. Per the germline V gene, CDR1 is SGHTA and CDR2 is FQGNSA. V was trimmed by 6 bases and J by 4 bases, leaving 10 bases between them. The CDR3 region is CASRRRRYEQYV. CDR3 DNA sequence: TGTGCCAGCAGACGAAGGAGGTACGAGCAGTACGTC.